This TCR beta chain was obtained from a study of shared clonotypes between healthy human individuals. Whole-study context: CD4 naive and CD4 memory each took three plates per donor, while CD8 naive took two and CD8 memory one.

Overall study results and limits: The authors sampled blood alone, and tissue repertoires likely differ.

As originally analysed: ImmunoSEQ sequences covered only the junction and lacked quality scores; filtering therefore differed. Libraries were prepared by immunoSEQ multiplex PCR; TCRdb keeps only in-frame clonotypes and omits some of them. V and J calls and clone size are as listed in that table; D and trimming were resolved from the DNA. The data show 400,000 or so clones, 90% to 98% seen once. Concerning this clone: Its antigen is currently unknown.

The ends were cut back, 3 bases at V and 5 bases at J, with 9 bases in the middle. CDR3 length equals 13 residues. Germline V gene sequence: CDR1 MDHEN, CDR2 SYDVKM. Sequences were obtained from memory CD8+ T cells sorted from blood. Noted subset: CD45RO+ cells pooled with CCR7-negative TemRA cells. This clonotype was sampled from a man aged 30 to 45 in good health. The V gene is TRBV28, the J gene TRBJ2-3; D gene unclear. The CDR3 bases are TGTGCCAGCAGTTTCTCAATGGGAGATACGCAGTATTTT. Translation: CASSFSMGDTQYF.